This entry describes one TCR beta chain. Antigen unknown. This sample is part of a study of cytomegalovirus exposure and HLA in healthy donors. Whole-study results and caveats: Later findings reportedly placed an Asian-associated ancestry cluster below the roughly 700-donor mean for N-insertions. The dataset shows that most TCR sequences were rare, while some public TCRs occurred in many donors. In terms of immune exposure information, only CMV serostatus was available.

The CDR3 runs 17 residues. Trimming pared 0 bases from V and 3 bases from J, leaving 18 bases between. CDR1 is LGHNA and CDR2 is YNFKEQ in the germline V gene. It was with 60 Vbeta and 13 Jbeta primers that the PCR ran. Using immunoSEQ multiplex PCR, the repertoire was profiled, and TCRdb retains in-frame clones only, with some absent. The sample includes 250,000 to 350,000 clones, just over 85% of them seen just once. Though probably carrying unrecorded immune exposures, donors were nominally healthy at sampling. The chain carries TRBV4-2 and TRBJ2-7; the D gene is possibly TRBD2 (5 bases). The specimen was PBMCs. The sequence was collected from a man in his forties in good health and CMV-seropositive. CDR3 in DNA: TGTGCCAGCAGCCAAGAAGTGAGGGTGGCAGGAGACTACGAGCAGTACTTC. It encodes CASSQEVRVAGDYEQYF.